Sequencing of this T cell receptor (beta chain) was carried out in a study of cytomegalovirus exposure and HLA in healthy donors (dated by TCRdb to 2016 to 2017). Regarding the research as a whole: An earlier analysis of some 620 of the donors reported about 260 Gb of sequence data and 117 million unique TCR beta sequences obtained from roughly 170 million T cells. To study patterns of TCR occurrence, a later analysis re-analyzed previously published TCR beta repertoires from 500 to 850 donors and added high-resolution HLA genotyping. Donor age, sex, ethnicity and CMV serostatus were collected together with the repertoire data. To predict cytomegalovirus infection status, the study brought together high-throughput TCR immunosequencing, statistical association of individual TCRs with disease status, and machine learning. An earlier analysis of roughly 600 of the donors used high-throughput TCR beta sequencing to judge whether each TCR beta V gene segment behaved as functional or pseudogenic. Four to six DR-DQ haplotypes were handled as single units for association and clustering because linkage in the cohort was strong. All discovery cohort repertoires had been generated using a single sequencing platform. Besides the first cohort of approximately 670 subjects, a separate validation cohort made up of roughly 130 different subjects was used. The study was designed to test whether signatures of past pathogen exposure could be identified by cataloging public T cell receptors. The T cell repertoires of some 670 subjects were profiled by immunosequencing and related to cytomegalovirus serostatus. Across roughly 420 genotyped donors of the cohort, an average of roughly 200,000 unique TCR beta nucleotide sequences per donor were sequenced, and approximately 17% of those sequences were non-productive. Of the approximately 400 genotyped donors, about 80% fell in the genetic ancestry cluster associated with self-reported Caucasian donors. HLA typing covered class I and class II loci at four-digit resolution. A later genetic analysis used genome-wide SNP genotypes for 398 of the 666 donors, treating that subset as a discovery cohort. The number of typed donors differed by locus: 629-630 for A, B, C, DRB1 and DQB1; approximately 520 for DQA1; 606 for DPA1; and some 470 for DPB1. Roughly 300 gigabases of sequencing data and around 90 million unique TCR sequences made up an early release that covered nearly 650 HLA-typed donors. Rather than drawing on any new phenotypic data, the later analysis identified candidate immune exposures from TCR beta sequences and the way those sequences occurred across donors.

Remarks on this clone: Its antigen is unknown. No much larger clone exists at a distance of one base, and base qualities are not known.

The study at large found these results: A further reported finding was that TCR beta sequences accurately predicted the HLA-A and HLA-B alleles for most subjects in the first cohort. Most TCR sequences were observed very rarely across donors, whereas some public TCRs were present in many individuals. A later analysis associated around 16,000 TCR beta sequences with specific HLA alleles at a false discovery rate of 0.05. Correlated functional status among segregating V segments might be attributable to linkage disequilibrium, but an unknown experimental factor could not be ruled out. A cluster of highly shared sequence variants was judged likely to represent a technical artifact of the sequencing pipeline. Because counts were too low, roughly 17 rarely observed V segments, including chromosome 9 orphons, were left out of the earlier analysis of 587 of the donors. A few of the identified cytomegalovirus-associated TCR beta chains were confirmed in vitro to be specific for cytomegalovirus antigens. Strong co-occurrence of HLA alleles, especially DR and DQ, made assigning TCR associations to individual alleles difficult. According to a later analysis, most CMV-associated TCR beta chains appeared to be HLA-restricted, and the HLA associations seemed to be driven largely by CMV exposure. In a later genetic analysis, fewer N-insertions in productive TCRs were reported among donors in an Asian-associated ancestry cluster than the approximately 630-donor mean. In a later genetic analysis, a missense DCLRE1C variant was associated with V-gene and J-gene trimming of TCR beta chains, and the association was replicated in an independent cohort. Cytomegalovirus status was reported to be diagnosed by the classifier with high specificity and sensitivity in both the original and validation cohorts. The authors suggested that the approach could potentially be generalized to other disease states and immunological phenotypes. A later analysis found that TCR association rates varied across HLA loci, with DRB1 alleles showing the most associated TCRs and HLA-C alleles the fewest. In an earlier analysis of around 500 of the donors, most TCR beta V segments appeared in productive rearrangements about 87% or about 30% of the time, broadly matching IMGT annotations. Because HLA typing was unavailable for some donors at each locus, only the typed subset was used in association tests. The study listed 150 to 200 TCR beta chains as associated with cytomegalovirus. Roughly uniform sequencing depth across donors was assumed in presence/absence analyses, although this assumption may not hold. The cohort was sequenced for TCR beta chains only, and without alpha or paired-chain data the features that could be detected were limited. Compared with equally common non-associated chains, HLA-associated TCR beta chains in a later analysis were more clonally expanded and had lower generation probabilities. Immune exposure information for the cohort was limited to CMV serostatus. Some IMGT-functional V segments, including TRBV6-2 and TRBV6-3, could not be told apart with the 87-base-pair reads, so those segments were excluded. In a later analysis, several top co-occurrence clusters were reported to appear linked to parvovirus B19, influenza, CMV and Epstein-Barr virus.

The cohort comprised some 730 healthy bone marrow donors. At the time of sampling, every cohort member was nominally healthy, though immune exposures that went unrecorded were likely present. The donor tested CMV seronegative, placing the donor among the 350 or so seronegative members of the cohort. Each donor provided a peripheral blood sample, and peripheral blood mononuclear cells were used for TCR beta sequencing. Genomic DNA extraction from the blood cell samples was performed with the Qiagen DNeasy Blood Extraction Kit. V is trimmed back by 5 bases and J by 0 bases, and the junction contains 9 bases that no gene match accounts for. Taken from cysteine to phenylalanine, the CDR3 has 18 residues. Only the CDR3 DNA stays, 54 bases, in frame from base 1. The germline V gene gives CDR1 as SGHVS and CDR2 as FQNEAQ. Receptor amplification or capture employed the immunoSEQ multiplex PCR assay. The multiplex PCR relied on a mix of 60 forward primers for TCR Vbeta segments and 13 reverse primers for TCR Jbeta segments. Amplification of the CDR3 region of rearranged TCR beta genes was performed with a multiplex PCR assay on genomic DNA. The Illumina HiSeq System was used to sequence the amplified TCR beta libraries as 87-base-pair reads. The authors' analysis ran thus. A later analysis tallied tens of millions of unique TCR beta chains across the 650 to 750 repertoires, and around 10 million of those chains were shared by two or more donors. To remove PCR and sequencing errors, raw reads were error-corrected and collapsed into unique sequences using a nearest-neighbor algorithm that merged closely related sequences. CDR3 sequences were aligned to IMGT reference sequences to assign V, D and J gene segments. For a sequence to be retained, a match of at least six nucleotides was required to both a V gene segment and a J gene segment. Rearrangements were called productive when the CDR3 lacked stop codons and stayed in frame with V and J; all others were non-productive. CDR3 was defined by IMGT convention, running from the second conserved V-encoded cysteine to the conserved J-encoded phenylalanine. In an earlier analysis of 550 to 650 of the donors, sequences lacking an unambiguous match to a single V gene segment were excluded. An earlier analysis of a few hundred of the donors classified V segments as functional when productive rearrangements were above 56.7% and as segregating when the standard deviation between donors was above 5%. A statistical classification framework was developed to diagnose cytomegalovirus status using the catalog of TCR beta chain sequences. In a later analysis, V and J genes were assigned by comparing TCR nucleotide sequences against IMGT/GENE-DB human TR gene sequences. Using the TCRdist pipeline, a later analysis assigned CDR3 sequences along with most-parsimonious VDJ recombination scenarios. In a later analysis, every TCR beta chain was defined by the combination of its CDR3 amino acid sequence and its V-gene family, and reads without a unique V-gene family were dropped. To address suspected cross-contamination and a sequencing artifact, a later analysis removed around 590 highly shared, low-generation-probability nucleotide sequences. In a later analysis, a clonal expansion index was calculated for each public chain from normalized within-repertoire ranks of inferred template counts. Generation probabilities in a later analysis came from a VDJ recombination model fitted to out-of-frame rearrangements, and those results were checked against IGoR. A later analysis scored TCR-TCR, TCR-HLA and TCR-CMV co-occurrence with hypergeometric tests, applying a repertoire-size bias correction to TCR pairs. To estimate false discovery rates, a later analysis permuted the HLA or CMV assignments 20 times. In a later analysis, co-occurring TCRs were grouped with DBSCAN, and TCRdist sequence similarity was added when clustering was performed within HLA-allele-positive subsets. For co-occurrence clustering, repertoires with fewer than 30,000 or more than 120,000 public chains were excluded, along with about five repertoires with anomalous nucleotide sharing. Sourced from immuneACCESS, this table was stored by TCRdb with only in-frame sequences that have V and J called. A share of the clones is absent; for the studies checked, an unresolved V gene accounts for under half, and the remainder has no known explanation. That table gives V, J and clone size, and the DNA gave D and trimming. The sample data list around 270,000 clones, and approximately 80% of these were observed just once. The ten top clones hold about 0.3% of the sample.

Specimen: PBMCs. This sequence was found in a girl aged 2 to 9 in good health and CMV-seronegative. Recombination linked TRBV7-8 to TRBJ1-5; TRBD1 aligns with 11 central bases. The sequenced DNA is TGTGCCAGCAGCGTGGACAGGGGGCTCCCTTATAGCAATCAGCCCCAGCATTTT. It specifies CASSVDRGLPYSNQPQHF.